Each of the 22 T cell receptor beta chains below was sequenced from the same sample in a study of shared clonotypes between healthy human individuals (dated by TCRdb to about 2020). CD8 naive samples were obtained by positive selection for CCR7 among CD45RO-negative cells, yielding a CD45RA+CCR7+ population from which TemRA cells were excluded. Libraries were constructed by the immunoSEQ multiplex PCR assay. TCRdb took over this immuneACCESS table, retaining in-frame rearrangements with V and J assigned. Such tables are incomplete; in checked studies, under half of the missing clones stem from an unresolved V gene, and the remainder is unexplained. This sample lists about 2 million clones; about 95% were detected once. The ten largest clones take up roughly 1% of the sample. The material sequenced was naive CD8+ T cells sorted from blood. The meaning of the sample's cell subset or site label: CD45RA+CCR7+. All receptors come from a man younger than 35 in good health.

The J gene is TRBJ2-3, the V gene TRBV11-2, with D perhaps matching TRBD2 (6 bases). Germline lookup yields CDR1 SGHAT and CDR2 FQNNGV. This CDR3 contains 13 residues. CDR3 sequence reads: CASEGGDTDTQYF. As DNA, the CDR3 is TGTGCTTCAGAGGGCGGGGACACAGATACGCAGTATTTT.

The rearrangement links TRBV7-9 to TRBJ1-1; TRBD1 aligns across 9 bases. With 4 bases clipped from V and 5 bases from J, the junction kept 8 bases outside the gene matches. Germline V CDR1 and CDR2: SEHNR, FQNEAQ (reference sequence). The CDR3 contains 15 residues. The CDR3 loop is CASSSVQGAGTEAFF. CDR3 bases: TGTGCCAGCAGCTCCGTACAGGGGGCGGGGACTGAAGCTTTCTTT. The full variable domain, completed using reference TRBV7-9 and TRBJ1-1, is DTGVSQNPRHKITKRGQNVTFRCDPISEHNRLYWYRQTLGQGPEFLTYFQNEAQLEKSRLLSDRFSAERPKGSFSTLEIQRTEQGDSAMYLCASSSVQGAGTEAFFGQGTRLTVV.

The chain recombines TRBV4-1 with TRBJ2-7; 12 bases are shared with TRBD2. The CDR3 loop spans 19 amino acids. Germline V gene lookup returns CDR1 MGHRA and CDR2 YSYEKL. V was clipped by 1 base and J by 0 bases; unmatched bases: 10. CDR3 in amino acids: CASSQVVLAGGMSSYEQYF. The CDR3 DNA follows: TGCGCCAGCAGCCAAGTTGTCCTAGCGGGGGGGATGAGCTCCTACGAGCAGTACTTC.

The CDR3 DNA is TGTGCCAGCCGGACAGCTGGCGGCTATGGCTACACCTTC. Encoded protein: CASRTAGGYGYTF. This chain connects TRBV6-1 to TRBJ1-2; possible D gene TRBD1, 6 bases. Germline CDR1 is MNHNS and CDR2 is SASEGT. This CDR3 has 13 amino acids. With 8 bases removed from V and 4 bases from J, the gap between germline ends came to 14 bases.

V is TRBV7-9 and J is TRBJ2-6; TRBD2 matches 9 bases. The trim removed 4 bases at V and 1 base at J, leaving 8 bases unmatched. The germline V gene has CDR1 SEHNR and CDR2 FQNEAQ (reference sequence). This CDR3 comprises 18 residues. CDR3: CASSSLAGDSSGANVLTF. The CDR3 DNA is TGTGCCAGCAGCTCACTAGCGGGCGACTCATCTGGGGCCAACGTCCTGACTTTC.

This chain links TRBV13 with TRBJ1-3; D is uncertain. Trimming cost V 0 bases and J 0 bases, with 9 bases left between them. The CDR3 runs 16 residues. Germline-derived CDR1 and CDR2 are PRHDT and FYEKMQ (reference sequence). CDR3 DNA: TGTGCCAGCAGCTTAGGTCAGCCTAGCTCTGGAAACACCATATATTTT. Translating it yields CASSLGQPSSGNTIYF.

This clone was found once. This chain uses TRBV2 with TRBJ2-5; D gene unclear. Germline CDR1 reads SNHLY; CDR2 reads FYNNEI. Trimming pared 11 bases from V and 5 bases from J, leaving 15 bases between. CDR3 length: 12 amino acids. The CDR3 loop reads CAGLGVEETQYF. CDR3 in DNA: TGTGCCGGCCTTGGGGTTGAGGAGACCCAGTACTTC.

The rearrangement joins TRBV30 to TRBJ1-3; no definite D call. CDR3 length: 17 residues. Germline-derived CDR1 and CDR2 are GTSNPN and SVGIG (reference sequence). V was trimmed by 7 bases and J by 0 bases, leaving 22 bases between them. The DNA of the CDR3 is TGTGCCTCCTTCGGACCGCACCCTTTAGACTCTGGAAACACCATATATTTT. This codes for CASFGPHPLDSGNTIYF.

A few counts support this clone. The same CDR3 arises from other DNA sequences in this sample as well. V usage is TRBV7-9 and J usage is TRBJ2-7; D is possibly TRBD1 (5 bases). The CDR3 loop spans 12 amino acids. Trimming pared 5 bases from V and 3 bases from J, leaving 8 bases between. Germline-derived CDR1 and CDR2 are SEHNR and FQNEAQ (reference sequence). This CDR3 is CASSTGIYEQYF. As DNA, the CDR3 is TGTGCCAGCAGCACAGGAATCTACGAGCAGTACTTC.

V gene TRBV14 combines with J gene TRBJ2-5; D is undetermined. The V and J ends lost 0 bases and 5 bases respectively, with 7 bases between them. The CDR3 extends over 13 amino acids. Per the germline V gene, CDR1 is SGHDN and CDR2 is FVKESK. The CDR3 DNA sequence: TGTGCCAGCAGCCAAGAATGGTCGGAGACCCAGTACTTC. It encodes CASSQEWSETQYF.

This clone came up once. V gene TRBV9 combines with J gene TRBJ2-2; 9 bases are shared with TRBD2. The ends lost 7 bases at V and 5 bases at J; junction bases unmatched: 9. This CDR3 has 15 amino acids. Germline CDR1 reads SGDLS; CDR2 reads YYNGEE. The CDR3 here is CASGSGGMGTGELFF. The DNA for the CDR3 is TGTGCCAGCGGTAGCGGGGGTATGGGGACCGGGGAGCTGTTTTTT.

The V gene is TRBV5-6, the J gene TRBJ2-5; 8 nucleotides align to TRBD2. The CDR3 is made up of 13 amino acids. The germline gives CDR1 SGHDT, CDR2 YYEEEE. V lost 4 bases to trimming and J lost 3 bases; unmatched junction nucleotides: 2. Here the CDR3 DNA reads TGTGCCAGCAGCCCCGGGGGGGAAGAGACCCAGTACTTC. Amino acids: CASSPGGEETQYF.

This CDR3 reads CASSLVRGPGTEAFF. CDR3 in DNA: TGTGCCAGCAGCTTAGTCCGGGGGCCGGGCACTGAAGCTTTCTTT. The chain combines TRBV7-9 with TRBJ1-1, with D perhaps TRBD1 (6 bases). CDR1 and CDR2 from the germline V gene are SEHNR and FQNEAQ (reference sequence). The V and J ends lost 1 base and 4 bases respectively, with 13 bases between them. This CDR3 is built from 15 residues.

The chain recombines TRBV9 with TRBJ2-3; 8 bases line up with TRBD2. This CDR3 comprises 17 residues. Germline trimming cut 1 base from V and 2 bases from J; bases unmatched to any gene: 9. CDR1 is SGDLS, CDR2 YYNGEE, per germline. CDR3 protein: CASSVRVAGNHTDTQYF. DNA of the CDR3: TGTGCCAGCAGCGTAAGGGTAGCGGGGAATCACACAGATACGCAGTATTTT. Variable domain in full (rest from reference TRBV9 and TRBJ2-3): DSGVTQTPKHLITATGQRVTLRCSPRSGDLSVYWYQQSLDQGLQFLIQYYNGEERAKGNILERFSAQQFPDLHSELNLSSLELGDSALYFCASSVRVAGNHTDTQYFGPGTRLTVL.

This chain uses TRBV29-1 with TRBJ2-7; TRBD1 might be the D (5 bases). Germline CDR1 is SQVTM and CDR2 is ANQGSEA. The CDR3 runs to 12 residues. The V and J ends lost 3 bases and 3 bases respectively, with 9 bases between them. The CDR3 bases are TGCAGCGTTGAGGACACCGACTACGAGCAGTACTTC. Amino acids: CSVEDTDYEQYF.

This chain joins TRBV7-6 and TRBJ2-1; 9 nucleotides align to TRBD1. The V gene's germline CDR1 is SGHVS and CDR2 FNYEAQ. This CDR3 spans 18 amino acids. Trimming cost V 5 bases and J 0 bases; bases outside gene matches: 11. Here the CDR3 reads CASSPWTGDRSSYNEQFF. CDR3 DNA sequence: TGTGCCAGCAGCCCCTGGACAGGGGATAGGAGCTCCTACAATGAGCAGTTCTTC. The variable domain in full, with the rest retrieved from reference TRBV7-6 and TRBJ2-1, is GAGVSQSPRYKVTKRGQDVALRCDPISGHVSLYWYRQALGQGPEFLTYFNYEAQQDKSGLPNDRFSAERPEGSISTLTIQRTEQRDSAMYRCASSPWTGDRSSYNEQFFGPGTRLTVL.

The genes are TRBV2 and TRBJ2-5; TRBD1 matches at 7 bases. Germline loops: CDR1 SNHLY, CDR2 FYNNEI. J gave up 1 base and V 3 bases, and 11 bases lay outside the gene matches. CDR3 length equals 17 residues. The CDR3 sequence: CASSEFPEGGPQETQYF. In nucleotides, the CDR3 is TGTGCCAGCAGTGAGTTTCCGGAAGGGGGCCCCCAAGAGACCCAGTACTTC.

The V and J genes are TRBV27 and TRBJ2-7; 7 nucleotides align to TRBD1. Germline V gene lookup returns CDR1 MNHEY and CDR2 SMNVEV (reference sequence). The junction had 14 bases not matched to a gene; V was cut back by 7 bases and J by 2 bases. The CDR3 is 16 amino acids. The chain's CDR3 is CASTPSVGTATYEQYF. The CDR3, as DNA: TGTGCCAGCACTCCTTCAGTAGGGACAGCTACCTACGAGCAGTACTTC.

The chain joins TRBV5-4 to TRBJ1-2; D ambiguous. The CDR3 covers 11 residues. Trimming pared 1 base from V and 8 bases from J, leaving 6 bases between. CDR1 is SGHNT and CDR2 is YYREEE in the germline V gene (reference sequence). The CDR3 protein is CASSLLGGYTF. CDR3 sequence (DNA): TGTGCCAGCAGCTTGTTAGGCGGCTACACCTTC.

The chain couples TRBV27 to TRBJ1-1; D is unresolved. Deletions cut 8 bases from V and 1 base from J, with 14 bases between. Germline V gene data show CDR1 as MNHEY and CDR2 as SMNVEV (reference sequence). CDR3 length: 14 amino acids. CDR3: CASGPGVSNTEAFF. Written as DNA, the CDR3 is TGTGCCAGCGGCCCTGGGGTATCGAACACTGAAGCTTTCTTT.

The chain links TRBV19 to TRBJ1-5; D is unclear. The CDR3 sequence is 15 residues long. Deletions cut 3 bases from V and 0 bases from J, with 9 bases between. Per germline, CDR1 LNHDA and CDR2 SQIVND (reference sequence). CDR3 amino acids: CASSIAVGSNQPQHF. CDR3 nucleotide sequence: TGTGCCAGTAGTATCGCCGTTGGTAGCAATCAGCCCCAGCATTTT.

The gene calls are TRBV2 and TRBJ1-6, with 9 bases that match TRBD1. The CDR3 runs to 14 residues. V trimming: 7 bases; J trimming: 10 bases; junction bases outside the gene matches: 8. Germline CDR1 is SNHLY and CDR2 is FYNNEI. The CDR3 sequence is CASTGGQGLSPLHF. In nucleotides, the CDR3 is TGTGCCAGCACTGGGGGACAGGGCTTGTCACCCCTCCACTTT.